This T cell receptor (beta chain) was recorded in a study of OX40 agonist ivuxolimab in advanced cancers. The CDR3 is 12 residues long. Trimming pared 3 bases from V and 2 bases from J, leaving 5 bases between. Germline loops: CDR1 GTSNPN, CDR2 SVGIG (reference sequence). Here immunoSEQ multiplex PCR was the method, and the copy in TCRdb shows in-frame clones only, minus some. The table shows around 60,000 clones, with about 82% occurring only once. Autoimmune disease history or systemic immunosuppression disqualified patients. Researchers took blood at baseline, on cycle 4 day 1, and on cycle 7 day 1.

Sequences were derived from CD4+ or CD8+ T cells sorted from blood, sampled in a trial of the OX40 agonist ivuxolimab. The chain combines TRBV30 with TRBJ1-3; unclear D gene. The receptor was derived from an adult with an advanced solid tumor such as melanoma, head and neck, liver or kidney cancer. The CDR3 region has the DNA TGTGCCTGGAGGCAGACTGGAAACACCATATATTTT. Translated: CAWRQTGNTIYF.